The rows below give T cell receptor beta chains drawn from one sample of a study of cytomegalovirus exposure and HLA in healthy donors. Only in-frame clones appear in the TCRdb table, and some are missing; sequencing was by immunoSEQ multiplex PCR. The data contain roughly 99,000 clones, roughly 70% of them singletons. What was sequenced was PBMCs. The source is a woman aged 40 to 49 in good health and CMV-seropositive. The CDR3 runs from the conserved cysteine through the conserved F or W. The D gene is left open where the match is weak. Not every row has a clone size; where given, it reads once, few, many or a size class.

>TRBD1|TRBJ2-7|TRBV7-3|.
CASSLDRSYEQYF
TGTGCCAGCAGCTTGGACAGGTCCTACGAGCAGTACTTC
>.|TRBJ2-3|TRBV2|.
CASSPGTTSTDTQYF
TGTGCCAGCAGTCCAGGGACAACTAGCACAGATACGCAGTATTTT
>.|TRBJ1-5|TRBV29-1|few
CSVETGPGQPQHF
TGCAGCGTTGAAACCGGGCCAGGGCAGCCCCAGCATTTT
>.|TRBJ2-1|TRBV7-9|.
CASSLNGLGGDEQFF
TGTGCCAGCAGCCTAAACGGACTAGGGGGGGATGAGCAGTTCTTC
>TRBD2|TRBJ2-1|TRBV15|.
CATSRARWGGTYNEQFF
TGTGCCACCAGCAGGGCCAGGTGGGGGGGGACCTACAATGAGCAGTTCTTC
>.|TRBJ1-2|TRBV4-1|few
CASSQGEVDYGYTF
TGCGCCAGCAGCCAAGGGGAGGTGGACTATGGCTACACCTTC
>TRBD1|TRBJ2-7|TRBV7-9|.
CASADRGHEQYF
TGTGCCAGCGCGGACAGGGGGCACGAGCAGTACTTC
>TRBD1|TRBJ2-5|TRBV7-7|.
CASSSSTGTGGLYF
TGTGCTAGCAGCTCCTCTACCGGGACAGGGGGCCTATACTTC
>TRBD1|TRBJ1-1|TRBV11-1|.
CASRPGQGLNTEAFF
TGTGCCAGCAGGCCGGGACAGGGGTTGAACACTGAAGCTTTCTTT
>.|TRBJ1-2|TRBV6-5|few
CASSYTSGYNYGYTF
TGTGCCAGCAGTTACACTTCAGGGTATAACTATGGCTACACCTTC
>TRBD1|TRBJ1-1|TRBV4-1|.
CASSQLDRGTEAFF
TGCGCCAGCAGCCAATTAGACAGGGGCACTGAAGCTTTCTTT
>TRBD1|TRBJ1-1|TRBV25-1|.
CASAGTVDTEAFF
TGTGCCAGCGCGGGGACAGTTGACACTGAAGCTTTCTTT
>.|TRBJ1-4|TRBV5-6|few
CASSLAGERANEKLFF
TGTGCCAGCAGCTTGGCCGGGGAGCGGGCTAATGAAAAACTGTTTTTT
>TRBD1|TRBJ1-6|TRBV11-2|.
CASTYRGENSPLHF
TGTGCCAGCACTTACAGGGGAGAGAATTCACCCCTCCACTTT
>.|TRBJ2-7|TRBV30|.
CAWSVAHEQYF
TGTGCCTGGAGTGTAGCCCACGAGCAGTACTTC
>.|TRBJ1-1|TRBV18|.
CASSIKGGNTEAFF
TGTGCCAGCTCAATCAAAGGAGGTAACACTGAAGCTTTCTTT
>TRBD1|TRBJ2-7|TRBV11-3|few
CASSETGGSGEQYF
TGTGCCAGCAGCGAGACAGGGGGCTCAGGGGAGCAGTACTTC
>TRBD1|TRBJ2-1|TRBV5-4|.
CASSEDRGDEQFF
TGTGCCAGCAGCGAGGACAGGGGCGATGAGCAGTTCTTC
>.|TRBJ1-5|TRBV19|once
CASSVSRQPQHF
TGTGCCAGTAGTGTATCCCGTCAGCCCCAGCATTTT
>TRBD1|TRBJ1-2|TRBV30|.
CAWNSGQGAFGYTF
TGTGCCTGGAATTCTGGACAGGGGGCTTTTGGCTACACCTTC
>.|TRBJ1-4|TRBV4-1|.
CASSLSTTSNEKLFF
TGCGCCAGCAGCTTAAGCACTACTAGTAATGAGAAACTGTTTTTT
>.|TRBJ1-1|TRBV2|medium-sized
CASSEEQTGNTEAFF
TGTGCCAGCAGCGAGGAACAAACAGGGAACACTGAAGCTTTCTTT
>TRBD1|TRBJ1-4|TRBV6-5|.
CASSSRGLVDEKLFF
TGTGCCAGCAGTTCCAGGGGGCTGGTTGATGAAAAACTGTTTTTT
>TRBD1|TRBJ2-5|TRBV6-1|.
CASSEAGTGRETQYF
TGTGCCAGCAGTGAAGCGGGGACAGGGAGGGAGACCCAGTACTTC
>.|TRBJ1-4|TRBV12-5|.
CASGPWVGANEKLFF
TGTGCTAGTGGTCCTTGGGTAGGGGCTAATGAAAAACTGTTTTTT
>TRBD1|TRBJ1-6|TRBV25-1|.
CASSEYARGVNSPLHF
TGTGCCAGCAGTGAATATGCCAGGGGGGTTAATTCACCCCTCCACTTT
>.|TRBJ1-5|TRBV6-5|.
CAPGAGIRQPQHF
TGTGCCCCAGGTGCGGGGATTCGGCAGCCCCAGCATTTT
>.|TRBJ2-5|TRBV7-2|.
CASSPARGTQYF
TGTGCCAGCAGCCCCGCTCGGGGGACCCAGTACTTC
>.|TRBJ1-2|TRBV7-2|.
CASSPARHYGYTF
TGTGCCAGCAGCCCAGCCAGGCACTATGGCTACACCTTC
>.|TRBJ1-2|TRBV6-5|.
CASSSAGNYGYTF
TGTGCCAGCAGTTCTGCAGGGAACTATGGCTACACCTTC
>.|TRBJ2-6|TRBV5-4|.
CASSLAVGASGANVLTF
TGTGCCAGCAGCTTGGCCGTGGGGGCTTCTGGGGCCAACGTCCTGACTTTC
>.|TRBJ2-1|TRBV11-2|many
CASSSRVGIIYNEQFF
TGTGCCAGCAGCTCCCGGGTCGGCATCATCTACAATGAGCAGTTCTTC